What follows are 15 T cell receptor beta chains derived from one specimen sequenced in a study of beta chain features in type 1 diabetes. Expressed TCRB transcripts were sequenced because the entire RNA isolate underwent reverse transcription. The data were produced by immunoSEQ multiplex PCR, yet TCRdb's version contains in-frame clones alone and is incomplete. The sample holds over 100,000 clones, about 16% seen once. Study-level findings and limits: TCRB CDR3s were moderately but significantly shorter in Type 1 diabetes patients in all four CD4+ subsets.

These receptors are not linked to any known antigen. The sequenced sample was central memory CD4+ T cells from blood. The receptors shown here come from a man aged 30 to 39 with type 1 diabetes.

The table lists this clone with a few counts. V is TRBV2 and J is TRBJ2-7; no clear D. Germline CDR1 and CDR2: SNHLY and FYNNEI. This CDR3 has 12 residues. The V and J ends lost 4 bases and 4 bases respectively, with 8 bases between them. Written as DNA, the CDR3 is TGTGCCAGCAGTGTAGTAGGTTACGAGCAGTACTTC. This codes for CASSVVGYEQYF.

The table lists this clone with a few counts. The V gene is TRBV7-2, the J gene TRBJ2-7; 7 nucleotides match TRBD1. J lost 3 bases, V lost 4 bases, and 9 bases had no gene match. CDR1 is SGHTA and CDR2 is FQGNSA in the germline V gene. This CDR3 is 15 amino acids long. The CDR3 bases are TGTGCCAGCAGCTCCTATGGACAGGCCTACTACGAGCAGTACTTC. Its translation is CASSSYGQAYYEQYF.

This chain connects TRBV5-1 to TRBJ1-1, with D uncertain. This CDR3 has 11 amino acids. CDR1 SGHRS and CDR2 YFSETQ come from the germline V gene. With 6 bases removed from V and 5 bases from J, the gap between germline ends came to 8 bases. The CDR3 nucleotides are TGCGCCAGCAACCTCCAGACTGAAGCTTTCTTT. This gives the protein CASNLQTEAFF.

This chain links TRBV10-3 with TRBJ2-3, with 7 bases fitting TRBD1. Germline trimming cut 10 bases from V and 3 bases from J; bases unmatched to any gene: 7. The CDR3 runs 13 residues. CDR1 is ENHRY, CDR2 SYGVKD, per germline. The CDR3 protein is CASSRDSTDTQYF. The DNA of the CDR3 is TGTGCCAGCTCTCGGGACAGTACAGATACGCAGTATTTT.

Many counts were recorded for this clone. The chain carries TRBV6-5 and TRBJ1-6; 8 nucleotides line up with TRBD1. The CDR3 consists of 14 residues. V shed 6 bases, J shed 10 bases, and the junction held 8 bases outside the gene matches. CDR1 is MNHEY, CDR2 SVGAGI, per germline. The CDR3 region has the DNA TGTGCCAGCAGCCAAGGACAGGGAACCTCACCCCTCCACTTT. It encodes CASSQGQGTSPLHF.

Details on this clone: This sample also contains other DNA sequences that code for the same CDR3. The chain recombines TRBV5-1 with TRBJ2-7; perhaps TRBD1 as D (7 bases). Trimming cost V 0 bases and J 5 bases, with 12 bases left between them. Germline lookup yields CDR1 SGHRS and CDR2 YFSETQ. This CDR3 is built from 14 residues. CDR3 residues: CASSLGQGEDEQYF. The CDR3 coding sequence is TGCGCCAGCAGCTTGGGGCAGGGGGAGGACGAGCAGTACTTC.

The V gene is TRBV19, the J gene TRBJ2-1; 8 bases are shared with TRBD2. Germline V gives CDR1 LNHDA, CDR2 SQIVND (reference sequence). V trimming: 7 bases; J trimming: 4 bases; junction bases outside the gene matches: 9. The CDR3 loop spans 15 amino acids. CDR3 DNA sequence: TGTGCCAGTACCCCTGGGAGCGGGGGATACAATGAGCAGTTCTTC. It encodes CASTPGSGGYNEQFF.

This clone was counted only a few times. The rearrangement joins TRBV29-1 to TRBJ1-2, with D possibly being TRBD1 (5 bases). CDR3 length equals 17 residues. V was clipped by 0 bases and J by 6 bases, with 23 bases between them. Germline V CDR1 and CDR2: SQVTM, ANQGSEA. The CDR3 spells CSVEDQEGDRLKDGYTF. CDR3 nucleotides: TGCAGCGTTGAAGATCAAGAAGGAGACAGACTGAAGGATGGCTACACCTTC.

This clone occurred many times. The chain couples TRBV9 to TRBJ2-2, with no clear D. This CDR3 is built from 14 residues. The germline CDR1 and CDR2 sequences are SGDLS and YYNGEE. Between the trimmed V and J ends, which lost 0 bases and 3 bases, there was a span of 6 bases. The CDR3 loop is CASSVGLDTGELFF. Here the CDR3 DNA reads TGTGCCAGCAGCGTAGGACTCGACACCGGGGAGCTGTTTTTT.

This clone was observed a handful of times. This chain connects TRBV21-1 to TRBJ2-7; the table names TRBD2, a call not compared with the DNA. TRBV21-1 is assigned pseudogene status. CDR3 length equals 15 residues. The CDR3 coding sequence is TGTGCCAGCAGCACCCGTGACGCGGGGTTCTACGAGCAGTACTTC. Its translation: CASSTRDAGFYEQYF.

This clone was detected a few times. The chain is built from TRBV19 and TRBJ1-1, with 9 bases identical to TRBD1. Germline CDR1 is LNHDA and CDR2 is SQIVND (reference sequence). The CDR3 extends over 14 amino acids. Written as DNA, the CDR3 is TGTGCTGCCCGATCCGGGACAGGGTATCCTGAAGCTTTCTTT. It translates to CAARSGTGYPEAFF. Together with reference TRBV19 and TRBJ1-1, the CDR3 gives the full variable domain: DGGITQSPKYLFRKEGQNVTLSCEQNLNHDAMYWYRQDPGQGLRLIYYSQIVNDFQKGDIAEGYSVSREKKESFPLTVTSAQKNPTAFYLCAARSGTGYPEAFFGQGTRLTVV.

The table lists this clone with many counts. The J gene is TRBJ2-2, the V gene TRBV6-6, with a possible D match to TRBD1 (5 bases). V gave up 8 bases and J gave up 2 bases, with 9 bases separating them. The germline gives CDR1 MNHNY, CDR2 SVGAGI (reference sequence). This CDR3 contains 13 residues. The CDR3 region has the DNA TGTGCCAGCGGACACCAAAACACCGGGGAGCTGTTTTTT. This gives the protein CASGHQNTGELFF.

Written as DNA, the CDR3 is TGCGCCAGCAGCTTGAATCCCACGTACTCTGGAAACACCATATATTTT. Its translation: CASSLNPTYSGNTIYF. The chain has TRBV5-1 and TRBJ1-3, with D unresolved. This CDR3 spans 16 amino acids. V lost 1 base and J 0 bases, leaving 11 bases between the germline ends. Germline V gene data show CDR1 as SGHRS and CDR2 as YFSETQ.

This clone came up a few times. The CDR3 nucleotides are TGTGCCAGCATGGGGACGCGCAATTCACCCCTCCACTTT. Translated, it gives CASMGTRNSPLHF. This chain links TRBV6-6 with TRBJ1-6; perhaps TRBD1 as D (5 bases). Germline V gives CDR1 MNHNY, CDR2 SVGAGI (reference sequence). The CDR3 runs 13 residues. V lost 7 bases and J 7 bases, leaving 11 bases between the germline ends.

V usage is TRBV9 and J usage is TRBJ1-3; TRBD1 might be the D (5 bases). Germline CDR1 is SGDLS and CDR2 is YYNGEE. The CDR3 totals 17 residues. Trimming cost V 4 bases and J 4 bases, with 21 bases left between them. CDR3 DNA: TGTGCCAGCAGCCCGAGGGACGGCCCTCGAATGGGAAACACCATATATTTT. Its translation is CASSPRDGPRMGNTIYF. Filled out from reference TRBV9 and TRBJ1-3, the complete variable domain reads DSGVTQTPKHLITATGQRVTLRCSPRSGDLSVYWYQQSLDQGLQFLIQYYNGEERAKGNILERFSAQQFPDLHSELNLSSLELGDSALYFCASSPRDGPRMGNTIYFGEGSWLTVV.